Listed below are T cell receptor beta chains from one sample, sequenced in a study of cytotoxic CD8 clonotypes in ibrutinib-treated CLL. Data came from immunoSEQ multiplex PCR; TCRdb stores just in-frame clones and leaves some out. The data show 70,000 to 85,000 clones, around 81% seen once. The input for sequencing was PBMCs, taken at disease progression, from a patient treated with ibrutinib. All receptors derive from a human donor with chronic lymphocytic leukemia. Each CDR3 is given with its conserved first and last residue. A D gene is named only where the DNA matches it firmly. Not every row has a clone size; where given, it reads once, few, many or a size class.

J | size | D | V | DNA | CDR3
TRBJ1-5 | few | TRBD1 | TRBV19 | TGTGCCAGTAGTGACAGGGGACTGAGCAATCAGCCCCAGCATTTT | CASSDRGLSNQPQHF
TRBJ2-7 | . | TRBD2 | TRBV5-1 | TGCGCCAGCACCCCAGCGGGGGTCACGTACGAGCAGTACTTC | CASTPAGVTYEQYF
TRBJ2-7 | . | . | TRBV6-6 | TGTGCCAGCAGTTACCCCAGGGCCACCTACGAGCAGTACTTC | CASSYPRATYEQYF
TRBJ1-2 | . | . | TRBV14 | TGTGCCAGCAGCCAAGTAGGGGTCTATGGCTACACCTTC | CASSQVGVYGYTF
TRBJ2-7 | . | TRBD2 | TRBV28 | TGTGCCAGCAGTATCGGACTAGCGGGGGGGCTATTCTACGAGCAGTACTTC | CASSIGLAGGLFYEQYF
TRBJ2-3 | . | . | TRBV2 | TGTGCCAGCAGTGAAGCTGGGCCTAGCACAGATACGCAGTATTTT | CASSEAGPSTDTQYF
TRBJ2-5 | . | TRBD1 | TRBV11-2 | TGTGCCAGCAGCTTAGATCCAGGGACAGTTTCTGGGACCCAGTACTTC | CASSLDPGTVSGTQYF
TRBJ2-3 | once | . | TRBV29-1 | TGCAGCGTTGAGGTCGCGGGGGCCAATCACGCCACAGATACGCAGTATTTT | CSVEVAGANHATDTQYF
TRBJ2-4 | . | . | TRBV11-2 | TGTGCCAGCAGCTTAGTCCCGGACAGCCGGGGGACATTCCAGTACTTC | CASSLVPDSRGTFQYF
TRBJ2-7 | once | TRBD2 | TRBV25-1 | TGTGCCAGCAGGCCCGCATCTAGCGGGAGACTTTACGAGCAGTACTTC | CASRPASSGRLYEQYF
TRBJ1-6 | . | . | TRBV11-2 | TGTGCCAGCAACCCTACTCTGACCCTCCACTTT | CASNPTLTLHF
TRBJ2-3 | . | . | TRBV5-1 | TGCGCCAGCAGCTTGGCCACTACAGATACGCAGTATTTT | CASSLATTDTQYF
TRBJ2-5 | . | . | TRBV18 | TGTGCCAGCTCACCACCATCTTTGGAGTATCAAGAGACCCAGTACTTC | CASSPPSLEYQETQYF
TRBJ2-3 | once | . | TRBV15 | TGTGCCACCAGCAGGCGGCGAGATACGCAGTATTTT | CATSRRRDTQYF
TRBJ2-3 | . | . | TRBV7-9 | TGTGCCAGCAGCTTTCTAGGAGGGTCTAGCACAGATACGCAGTATTTT | CASSFLGGSSTDTQYF
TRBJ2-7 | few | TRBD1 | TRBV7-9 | TGTGCCAGCAGCTCCCGGGACAGGGTGGCCTACGAGCAGTACTTC | CASSSRDRVAYEQYF
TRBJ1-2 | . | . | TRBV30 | TGTGCCTGGAGTGTACTTTCGGGCTCTGGCTACACCTTC | CAWSVLSGSGYTF
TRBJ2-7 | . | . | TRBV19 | TGTGCCAGTAGTATAGGAGACAGCTCCTACGAGCAGTACTTC | CASSIGDSSYEQYF
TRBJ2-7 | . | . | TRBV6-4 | TGTGCCAGCAGTGAATCGGGGGTTCCCCTTAGGCAGTACTTC | CASSESGVPLRQYF
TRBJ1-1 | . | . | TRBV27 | TGTGCCAGCAGTTTATCGGATATGAACACTGAAGCTTTCTTT | CASSLSDMNTEAFF
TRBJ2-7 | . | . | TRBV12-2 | TGTGCAAGTCGCTCCTTAACACGGAGACAGGGGAGAGCCTACGAGCAGTACTTC | CASRSLTRRQGRAYEQYF
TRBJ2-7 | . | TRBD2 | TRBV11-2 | TGTGCCAGCAGCTTACTAGCGGGAGGAACCTACGAGCAGTACTTC | CASSLLAGGTYEQYF
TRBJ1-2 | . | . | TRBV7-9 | TGTGCCATCCTTCTCTTCGGGGGGCATGGCTACACCTTC | CAILLFGGHGYTF
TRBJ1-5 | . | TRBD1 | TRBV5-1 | TGCGCCAGCAGCTTGGGACAGGGTTTGAATCAGCCCCAGCATTTT | CASSLGQGLNQPQHF
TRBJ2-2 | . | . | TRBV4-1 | TGCGCCAGCAGCCTCCTGGGGGGGGCCAACACCGGGGAGCTGTTTTTT | CASSLLGGANTGELFF
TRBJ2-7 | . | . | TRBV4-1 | TGCGCCAGCAGCCAACCGTCCTACGAGCAGTACTTC | CASSQPSYEQYF
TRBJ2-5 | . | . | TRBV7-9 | TGTGCCAGCAGCTCACGAGGGGCAGAGGGGACCCAGTACTTC | CASSSRGAEGTQYF
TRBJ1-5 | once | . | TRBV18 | TGTGCCAGCTCACCACAGAAAGACCCGGGCCGTCAGCCCCAGCATTTT | CASSPQKDPGRQPQHF
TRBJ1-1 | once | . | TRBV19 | TGTGCCAGTAGTATGCTGGGTGAAGCTTTCTTT | CASSMLGEAFF
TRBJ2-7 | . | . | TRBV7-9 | TGTGCCAGCAGCTTCCTGTCCCACGAGCAGTACTTC | CASSFLSHEQYF
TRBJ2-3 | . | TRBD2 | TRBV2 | TGTGCCAGCAGTGAGGGTAGCGGGGGGCCGGTGACAGATACGCAGTATTTT | CASSEGSGGPVTDTQYF